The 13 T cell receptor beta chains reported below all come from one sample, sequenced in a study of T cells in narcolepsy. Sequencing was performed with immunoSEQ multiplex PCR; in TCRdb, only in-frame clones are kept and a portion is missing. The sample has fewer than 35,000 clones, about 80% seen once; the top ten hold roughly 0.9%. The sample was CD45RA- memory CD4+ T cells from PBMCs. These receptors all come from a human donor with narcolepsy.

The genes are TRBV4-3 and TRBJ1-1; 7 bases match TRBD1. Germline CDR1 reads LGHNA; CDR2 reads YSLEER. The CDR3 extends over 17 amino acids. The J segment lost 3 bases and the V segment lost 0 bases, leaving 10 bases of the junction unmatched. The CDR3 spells CASSQDALQGPDTEAFF. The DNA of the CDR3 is TGCGCCAGCAGCCAAGATGCGTTACAGGGGCCAGACACTGAAGCTTTCTTT.

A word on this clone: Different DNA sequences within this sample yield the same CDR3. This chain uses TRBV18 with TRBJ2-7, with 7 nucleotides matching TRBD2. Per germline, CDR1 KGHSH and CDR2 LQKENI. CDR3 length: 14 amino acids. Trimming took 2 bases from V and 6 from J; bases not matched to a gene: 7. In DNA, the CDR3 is TGTGCCAGCTCACCAAGTTCTGGGGGGGGCGAGCAGTACTTC. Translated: CASSPSSGGGEQYF.

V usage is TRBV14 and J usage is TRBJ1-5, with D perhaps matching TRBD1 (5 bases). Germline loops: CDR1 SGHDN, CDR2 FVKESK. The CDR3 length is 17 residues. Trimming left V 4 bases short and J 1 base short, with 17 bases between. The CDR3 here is CASSPRDPLASNQPQHF. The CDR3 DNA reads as TGTGCCAGCAGCCCACGGGACCCCCTCGCGAGCAATCAGCCCCAGCATTTT.

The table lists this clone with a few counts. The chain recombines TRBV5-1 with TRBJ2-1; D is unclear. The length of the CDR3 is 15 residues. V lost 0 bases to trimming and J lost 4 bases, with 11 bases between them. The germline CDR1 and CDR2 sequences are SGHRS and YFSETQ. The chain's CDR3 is CASSLGLGSYNEQFF. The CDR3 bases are TGCGCCAGCAGCTTGGGGCTTGGCAGTTACAATGAGCAGTTCTTC. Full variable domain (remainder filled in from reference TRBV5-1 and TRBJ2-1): KAGVTQTPRYLIKTRGQQVTLSCSPISGHRSVSWYQQTPGQGLQFLFEYFSETQRNKGNFPGRFSGRQFSNSRSEMNVSTLELGDSALYLCASSLGLGSYNEQFFGPGTRLTVL.

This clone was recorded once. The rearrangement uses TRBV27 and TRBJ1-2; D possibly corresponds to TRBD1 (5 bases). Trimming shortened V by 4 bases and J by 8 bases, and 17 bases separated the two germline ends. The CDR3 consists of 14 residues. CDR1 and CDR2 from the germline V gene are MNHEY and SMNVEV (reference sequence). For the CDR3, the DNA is TGTGCCAGCAGTTATTTCCAGGGCTCAAACGGCTACACCTTC. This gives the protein CASSYFQGSNGYTF.

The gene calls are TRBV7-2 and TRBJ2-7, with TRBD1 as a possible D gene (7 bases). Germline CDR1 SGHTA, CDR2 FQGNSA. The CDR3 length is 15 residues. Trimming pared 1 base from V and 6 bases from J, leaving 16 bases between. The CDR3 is CASSLDPGGSIEQYF. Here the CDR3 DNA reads TGTGCCAGCAGCTTAGATCCAGGGGGGTCGATCGAGCAGTACTTC.

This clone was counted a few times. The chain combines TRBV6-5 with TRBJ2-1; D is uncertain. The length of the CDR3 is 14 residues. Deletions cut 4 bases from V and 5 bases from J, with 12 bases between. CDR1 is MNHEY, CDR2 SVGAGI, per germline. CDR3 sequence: CASSSPPWDNEQFF. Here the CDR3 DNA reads TGTGCCAGCAGTTCCCCCCCTTGGGACAATGAGCAGTTCTTC.

The CDR3 region is CASSPQGRGEKLFF. The CDR3 DNA sequence: TGTGCCAGCTCACCCCAGGGTCGGGGTGAAAAACTGTTTTTT. The chain employs TRBV18 and TRBJ1-4, with a tentative D call TRBD1 (5 bases). The CDR3 sequence is 14 residues long. V was pared by 3 bases and J by 7 bases, with 12 bases between. Germline V gene data show CDR1 as KGHSH and CDR2 as LQKENI.

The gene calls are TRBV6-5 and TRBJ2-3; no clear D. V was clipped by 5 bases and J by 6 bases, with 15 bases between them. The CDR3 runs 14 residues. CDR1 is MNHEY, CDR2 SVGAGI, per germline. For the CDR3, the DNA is TGTGCCAGCAGTGACCATAGGCCCTCCGATACGCAGTATTTT. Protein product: CASSDHRPSDTQYF.

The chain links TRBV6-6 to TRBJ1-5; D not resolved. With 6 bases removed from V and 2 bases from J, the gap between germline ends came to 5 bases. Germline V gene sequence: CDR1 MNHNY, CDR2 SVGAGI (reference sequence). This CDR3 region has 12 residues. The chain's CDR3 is CASRHGNQPQHF. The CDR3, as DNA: TGTGCCAGCAGGCACGGCAATCAGCCCCAGCATTTT.

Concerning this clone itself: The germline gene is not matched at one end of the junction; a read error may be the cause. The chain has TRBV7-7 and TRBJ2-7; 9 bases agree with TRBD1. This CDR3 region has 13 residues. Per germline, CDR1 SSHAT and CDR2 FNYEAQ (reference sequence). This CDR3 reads CASSLGQGNEQYF. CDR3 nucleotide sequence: TGTGCTAGCAGCTTGGGACAGGGAAACGAGCAGTACTTC.

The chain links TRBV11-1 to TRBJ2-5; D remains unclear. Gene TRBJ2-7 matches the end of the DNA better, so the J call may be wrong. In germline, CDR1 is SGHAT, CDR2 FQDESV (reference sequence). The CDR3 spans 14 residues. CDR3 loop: CASSLVSQAYEQYF. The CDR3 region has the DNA TGTGCCAGCAGCTTAGTTTCCCAGGCCTACGAGCAGTACTTC.

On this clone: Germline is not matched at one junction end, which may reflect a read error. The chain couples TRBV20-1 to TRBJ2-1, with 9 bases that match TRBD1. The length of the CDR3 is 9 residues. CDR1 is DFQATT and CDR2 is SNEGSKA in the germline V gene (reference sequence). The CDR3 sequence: CSAGTGKVF. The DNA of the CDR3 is TGCAGTGCTGGGACAGGGAAGGTCTTC.